This note documents a single T cell receptor (beta chain) sequence. Losses at the gene ends were 5 bases for V and 8 bases for J; bases not matched to a gene: 11. The CDR3 loop spans 14 amino acids. The V gene's germline CDR1 is SEHNR and CDR2 FQNEAQ (reference sequence). Only in-frame clones appear in the TCRdb table, and some are missing; sequencing was by immunoSEQ multiplex PCR. The sample includes about 210,000 clones, 85% seen only once; the top ten take approximately 5.1%. This entry is derived from a study of blood T cell repertoires in COVID-19. Study at large: From the United States, Italy and Spain came samples of acute and convalescent COVID-19.

Input material: peripheral blood. The chain joins TRBV7-9 to TRBJ1-2; the match to TRBD1 covers 7 bases. The clonotype originates from a man aged 45-60 years with COVID-19, enrolled during active disease. CDR3 sequence: CASSITAGGQGYTF. For the CDR3, the DNA is TGTGCCAGCAGCATTACCGCAGGGGGTCAAGGCTACACCTTC.